This T cell receptor (beta chain) was found in a study of blood T cell repertoires in COVID-19. Across the whole study: PBMCs, B-cell-depleted T cells, or T cells provided the cDNA or gDNA that made up the material.

This CDR3 region has 17 residues. After removal of 0 bases from V and 4 bases from J, the junction contained 6 bases not matched to a gene. Germline loops: CDR1 SGHRS, CDR2 YFSETQ. Authors' analysis steps: By means of reference gene primer amplification, nucleated cell counts were estimated. TCRdb keeps only in-frame clones here, not all; method: immunoSEQ multiplex PCR. The V and J calls and clone size come from that table; D and trimming were worked out from the DNA. The sample records about 150,000 clones, about 83% being singletons. Remarks on this clone: Other DNA sequences in this specimen translate into the identical CDR3.

This receptor was taken from a woman of 80 years or more with acute or convalescent COVID-19. The rearrangement joins TRBV5-1 to TRBJ1-3; 11 bases align to TRBD1. Sequencing used peripheral blood. CDR3 protein: CASSLEGTGGTGNTIYF. In DNA, the CDR3 is TGCGCCAGCAGCTTGGAAGGGACAGGGGGTACAGGAAACACCATATATTTT.